This paragraph covers one T cell receptor (beta chain) sequence. Antigen: not known. The germline V gene has CDR1 SQVTM and CDR2 ANQGSEA. This CDR3 is 16 amino acids long. V lost 0 bases and J lost 2, with 13 bases in between. The data originate from a study of human T cells and chemical hapten exposure. General study points: It was expanded TCRs that formed significantly more large CDR3 similarity clusters than controls did.

Separate cDNA molecules received unique molecular identifiers, which the library attached to them. TCRdb recomputed calls from the RACE reads with MiXCR, one row per CDR3 protein. The sample has 240,000 or so distinct CDR3 sequences, about 9% seen once. Stated time point: pre-sensitization, week 0. The treatment was: therapeutic diphenylcyclopropenone sensitization with weekly scalp DPC. Alopecia patients, 18 to 70 years old and DPC-suitable, served as donors. The TCR sequence derives from a woman aged 40 to 50 with alopecia areata. Some clones in this sample may be carry-over from other donors' samples. The material sequenced was whole blood, taken in connection with sensitization to the hapten diphenylcyclopropenone (DPC). The rearrangement uses TRBV29-1 and TRBJ2-2, with D perhaps TRBD1 (5 bases). In DNA, the CDR3 is TGCAGCGTTGAAGATCTGGGCCAGGGTAACACCGGGGAGCTGTTTTTT. Protein product: CSVEDLGQGNTGELFF.